These 2 T cell receptor beta chains were all obtained from the same sample, sequenced in a study of neurological immune-mediated disorders. Each CDR3 protein gets one entry after TCRdb re-called the 5' RACE reads with MiXCR. Of 55,000 to 75,000 distinct CDR3 sequences listed, 2% to 2.5% are singletons. The sequenced sample consisted of PBMCs. The receptors originated from a man aged 50 to 59 with multiple sclerosis.

This clonotype is medium-sized. The chain joins TRBV5-1 to TRBJ2-1; no clear D gene. Germline V gives CDR1 SGHRS, CDR2 YFSETQ. The CDR3 has 14 residues. Trimming left V 5 bases short and J 0 bases short, with 9 bases between. The CDR3 loop is CASSGPSSYNEQFF. CDR3 nucleotides: TGCGCCAGCAGTGGACCTTCCTCCTACAATGAGCAGTTCTTC. Full variable domain (remainder filled in from reference TRBV5-1 and TRBJ2-1): KAGVTQTPRYLIKTRGQQVTLSCSPISGHRSVSWYQQTPGQGLQFLFEYFSETQRNKGNFPGRFSGRQFSNSRSEMNVSTLELGDSALYLCASSGPSSYNEQFFGPGTRLTVL.

At least ten counts were recorded for this clonotype. This chain connects TRBV7-9 to TRBJ2-3, with 13 bases aligning to TRBD2. From germline, CDR1 is SEHNR and CDR2 FQNEAQ (reference sequence). The V gene end was trimmed by 5 bases and the J gene end by 2 bases; junction bases not matched to a gene: 7. The CDR3 loop spans 17 amino acids. The CDR3 region has the DNA TGTGCCAGCAGCGCCCGACTAGCGGGGGGCCCCACAGATACGCAGTATTTT. It translates to CASSARLAGGPTDTQYF.